The source of this T cell receptor (beta chain) is a study of blood T cell repertoires in COVID-19. Background on the study: The samples span acute and convalescent COVID-19 from the United States, Italy and Spain. PBMCs, B-cell-depleted T cells, or T cells provided the cDNA or gDNA that made up the material.

As originally analysed: Estimation of nucleated cell counts relied on the amplification of reference gene primers. The data were produced by immunoSEQ multiplex PCR, yet TCRdb's version contains in-frame clones alone and is incomplete. That table gives V, J and clone size, and the DNA gave D and trimming. This table has a few hundred thousand clones, about 78% appearing once. CDR1 and CDR2 (germline): SGHAT, FQNNGV. The V end was cut by 0 bases, the J end by 3 bases, with 11 bases between. This CDR3 region has 15 residues. Sequences were obtained from peripheral blood. The sequence came from a woman aged 70 to 79 with acute or convalescent COVID-19. The genes are TRBV11-2 and TRBJ1-2; a possible D gene is TRBD1 (6 bases). Here the CDR3 DNA reads TGTGCCAGCAGCTTAGATCACAGGGCTGACTATGGCTACACCTTC. Protein sequence: CASSLDHRADYGYTF.